This TCR beta chain was recorded in a study of blood T cell repertoires in COVID-19. Study as a whole: Researchers got acute and convalescent COVID-19 samples from the United States, Italy and Spain. T cells, B-cell-depleted T cells, or PBMCs supplied cDNA or gDNA.

As handled by the study authors: Counts of nucleated cells, estimated from reference gene primer amplification, were obtained. The repertoire was sequenced with immunoSEQ multiplex PCR; TCRdb's copy has only in-frame clones and lacks some. V, J and clone size reflect that table, while D and trimming were determined from the DNA. The sample gives around 300,000 clones, over 80% of which show up once; approximately 6% is in the top ten. Germline CDR1 is KGHDR and CDR2 is SFDVKD. CDR3 length equals 16 residues. The V and J ends lost 5 bases and 2 bases, in that order; junction bases with no gene match: 5. During active infection, Seattle patients enrolled and were then monitored through disease.

The sequenced sample consisted of peripheral blood. The clonotype was recovered from a woman between 50 and 59 years old with COVID-19, enrolled during active disease. The chain carries TRBV24-1 and TRBJ2-1; 10 nucleotides line up with TRBD2. CDR3 protein: CATSASSGRAYNEQFF. In DNA form, the CDR3 reads TGTGCCACCAGTGCCTCGAGCGGGAGGGCCTACAATGAGCAGTTCTTC.